The 10 T cell receptor beta chains listed next were all sequenced from one sample in a study of early T cells in non-severe SARS-CoV-2 infection. TCRdb re-analysed the 5' RACE reads in MiXCR, keeping a single row per CDR3 protein. The repertoire holds about 64,000 distinct CDR3 sequences, with roughly 12% as singletons. This specimen consisted of whole blood, obtained at baseline. The receptors were sampled from an adult who was a healthcare worker with PCR-confirmed SARS-CoV-2 infection or an uninfected control (not recorded which).

The J gene is TRBJ1-5, the V gene TRBV18, with D unresolved. The CDR3 length is 14 residues. Germline-derived CDR1 and CDR2 are KGHSH and LQKENI. Trimming removed 3 bases from V and 2 bases from J, with 8 bases in between. The CDR3 DNA reads TGTGCCAGCTCACCTAGTCGGGGCAATCAGCCCCAGCATTTT. Translated: CASSPSRGNQPQHF.

At least ten counts were recorded for this clonotype. This chain connects TRBV29-1 to TRBJ2-7, with a weak D call TRBD1 (6 bases). V shed 7 bases and J shed 3 bases, with 19 bases lying between them. Germline assignment: CDR1 SQVTM and CDR2 ANQGSEA. The CDR3 runs 14 residues. CDR3 sequence (DNA): TGCAGCGCAACATTTACAGGGTTGAACTACGAGCAGTACTTC. Translation: CSATFTGLNYEQYF.

This clonotype was seen a few times. This chain joins TRBV7-9 and TRBJ2-7; D remains ambiguous. The CDR3 loop spans 11 amino acids. The ends were cut back, 10 bases at V and 4 bases at J, with 11 bases in the middle. The germline CDR1 and CDR2 sequences are SEHNR and FQNEAQ (reference sequence). The CDR3 spells CATANEYEQYF. The CDR3 DNA follows: TGTGCCACCGCTAACGAATACGAGCAGTACTTC.

This clonotype was found many times. The rearrangement joins TRBV7-9 to TRBJ2-7; D remains ambiguous. The CDR3 extends over 15 amino acids. Deletions cut 5 bases from V and 3 bases from J, with 17 bases between. Germline CDR1 is SEHNR and CDR2 is FQNEAQ (reference sequence). CDR3 in amino acids: CASSPLGLSNYEQYF. In DNA form, the CDR3 reads TGTGCCAGCAGCCCCTTGGGCCTTTCCAACTACGAGCAGTACTTC.

The genes are TRBV15 and TRBJ1-3, with D unclear. The CDR3 has 16 residues. Deletions cut 0 bases from V and 0 bases from J, with 9 bases between. Germline V gene sequence: CDR1 LNHNV, CDR2 YYDKDF (reference sequence). In DNA form, the CDR3 reads TGTGCCACCAGCAGAGAAGACCCGCACTCTGGAAACACCATATATTTT. Protein product: CATSREDPHSGNTIYF.

The chain couples TRBV6-5 to TRBJ2-5; 8 nucleotides agree with TRBD2. CDR3 length: 13 amino acids. CDR1 is MNHEY, CDR2 SVGAGI, per germline. The junction had 3 bases not matched to a gene; V was cut back by 2 bases and J by 7 bases. The CDR3 loop reads CASSYTREGTQYF. CDR3 bases: TGTGCCAGCAGTTACACCCGGGAGGGGACCCAGTACTTC.

In its sample, this clonotype was seen many times. V and J are TRBV12-3 or TRBV12-4 and TRBJ1-5; D unclear. V was trimmed by 1 base and J by 0 bases, leaving 7 bases between them. CDR3 length: 15 residues. The CDR3 sequence is CASSLGQDSNQPQHF. CDR3 DNA sequence: TGTGCCAGCAGTTTAGGTCAGGATAGCAATCAGCCCCAGCATTTT.

This clonotype was picked up a small number of times. The V call is TRBV6-2 or TRBV6-3, the J call TRBJ2-6, with a tentative D call TRBD1 (6 bases). Per germline, CDR1 MNHEY and CDR2 SVGEGT. Trimming pared 6 bases from V and 2 bases from J, leaving 14 bases between. The CDR3 covers 16 residues. The CDR3 region has the DNA TGTGCCAGCAGCCGACCCGGGGACACTGGGGCCAACGTCCTGACTTTC. Its protein product is CASSRPGDTGANVLTF.

The chain employs TRBV10-2 and TRBJ2-1; no clear D gene. Looked up from germline, CDR1 is WSHSY and CDR2 is SAAADI. The CDR3 spans 12 residues. Trimming left V 6 bases short and J 8 bases short, with 11 bases between. CDR3 protein: CASSDTGYEQFF. As DNA, the CDR3 is TGCGCCAGCAGCGACACTGGCTATGAGCAGTTCTTC.

In its sample, this clonotype was seen a few times. V and J are TRBV7-2 and TRBJ2-7; no clear D. This CDR3 is built from 15 residues. Trimming cost V 6 bases and J 7 bases, with 22 bases left between them. CDR1 and CDR2 from the germline V gene are SGHTA and FQGNSA. For the CDR3, the DNA is TGTGCCAGCAGGCCCTCCCCACACCGGCTACGGGAGCAGTACTTC. Amino acids: CASRPSPHRLREQYF.